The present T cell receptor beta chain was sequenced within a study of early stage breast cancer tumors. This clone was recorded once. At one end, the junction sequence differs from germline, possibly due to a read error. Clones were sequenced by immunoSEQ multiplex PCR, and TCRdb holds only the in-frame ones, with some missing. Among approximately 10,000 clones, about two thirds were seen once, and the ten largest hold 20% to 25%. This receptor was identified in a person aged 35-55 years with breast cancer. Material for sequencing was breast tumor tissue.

CDR3 sequence: CAGSDGDTGELFF. The CDR3 coding sequence is TGTGCCGGCAGTGACGGGGACACCGGGGAGCTGTTTTTT. The rearrangement joins TRBV6-4 to TRBJ2-2, with D tentatively TRBD2 (5 bases). There are 13 residues in the CDR3. Germline V gene data show CDR1 as MRHNA and CDR2 as SNTAGT.